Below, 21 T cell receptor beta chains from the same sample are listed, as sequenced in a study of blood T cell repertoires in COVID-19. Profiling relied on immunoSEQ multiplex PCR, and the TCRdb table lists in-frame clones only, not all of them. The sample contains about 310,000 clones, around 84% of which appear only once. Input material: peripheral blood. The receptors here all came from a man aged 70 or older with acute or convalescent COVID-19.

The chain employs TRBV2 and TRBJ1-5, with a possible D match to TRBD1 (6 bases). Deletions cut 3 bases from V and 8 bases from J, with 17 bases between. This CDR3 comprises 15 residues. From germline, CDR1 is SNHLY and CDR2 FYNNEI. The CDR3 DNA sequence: TGTGCCAGCAGTGACGCCCTAGGGGGTACGGAGCCCCAGCATTTT. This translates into CASSDALGGTEPQHF.

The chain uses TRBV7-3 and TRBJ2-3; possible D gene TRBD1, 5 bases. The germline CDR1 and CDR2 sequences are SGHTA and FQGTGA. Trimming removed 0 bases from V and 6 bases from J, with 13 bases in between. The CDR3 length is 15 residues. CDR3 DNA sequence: TGTGCCAGCAGCTTAACAACAGGTGGGGTGGATACGCAGTATTTT. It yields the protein CASSLTTGGVDTQYF.

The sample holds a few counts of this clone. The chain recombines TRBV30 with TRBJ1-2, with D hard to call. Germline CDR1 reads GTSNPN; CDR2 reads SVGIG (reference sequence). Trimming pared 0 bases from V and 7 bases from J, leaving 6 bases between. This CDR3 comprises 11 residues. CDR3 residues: CAWSVGPGYTF. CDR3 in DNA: TGTGCCTGGAGTGTTGGCCCTGGCTACACCTTC.

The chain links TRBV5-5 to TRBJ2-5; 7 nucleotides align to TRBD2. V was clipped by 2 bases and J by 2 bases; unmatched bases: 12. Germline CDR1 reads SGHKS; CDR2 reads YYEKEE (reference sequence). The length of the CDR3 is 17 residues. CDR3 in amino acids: CASSLGNMGGLQETQYF. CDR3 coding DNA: TGTGCCAGCAGCTTAGGGAATATGGGAGGGCTTCAAGAGACCCAGTACTTC.

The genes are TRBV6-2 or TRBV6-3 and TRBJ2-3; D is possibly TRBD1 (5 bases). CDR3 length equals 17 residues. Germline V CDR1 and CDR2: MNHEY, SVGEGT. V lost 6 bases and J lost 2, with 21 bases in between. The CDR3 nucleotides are TGTGCCAGCAGCTCACAGGTCGGACACTCAGCCACAGATACGCAGTATTTT. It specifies CASSSQVGHSATDTQYF.

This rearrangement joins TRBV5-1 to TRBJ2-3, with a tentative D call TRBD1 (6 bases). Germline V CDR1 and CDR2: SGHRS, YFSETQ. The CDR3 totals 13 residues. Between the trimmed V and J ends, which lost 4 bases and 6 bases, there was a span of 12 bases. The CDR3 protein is CASSRQETDTQYF. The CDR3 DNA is TGCGCCAGCAGCCGACAGGAGACGGATACGCAGTATTTT.

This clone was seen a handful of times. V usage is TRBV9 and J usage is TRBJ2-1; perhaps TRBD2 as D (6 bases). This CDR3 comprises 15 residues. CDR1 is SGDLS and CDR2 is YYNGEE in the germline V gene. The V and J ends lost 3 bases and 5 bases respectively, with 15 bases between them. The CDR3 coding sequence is TGTGCCAGCAGCGGGGACTTGCGGATGAACAATGAGCAGTTCTTC. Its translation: CASSGDLRMNNEQFF. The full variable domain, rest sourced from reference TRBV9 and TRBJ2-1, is DSGVTQTPKHLITATGQRVTLRCSPRSGDLSVYWYQQSLDQGLQFLIQYYNGEERAKGNILERFSAQQFPDLHSELNLSSLELGDSALYFCASSGDLRMNNEQFFGPGTRLTVL.

CDR3 in DNA: TGTGCCAGCAGCGTATCCCTAGCCCGGAGCTCCTACAATGAGCAGTTCTTC. It yields the protein CASSVSLARSSYNEQFF. The chain couples TRBV9 to TRBJ2-1, with D possibly being TRBD2 (5 bases). V lost 1 base and J lost 0, with 14 bases in between. Germline loops: CDR1 SGDLS, CDR2 YYNGEE. The CDR3 consists of 17 residues. Full variable domain (rest looked up from reference TRBV9 and TRBJ2-1): DSGVTQTPKHLITATGQRVTLRCSPRSGDLSVYWYQQSLDQGLQFLIQYYNGEERAKGNILERFSAQQFPDLHSELNLSSLELGDSALYFCASSVSLARSSYNEQFFGPGTRLTVL.

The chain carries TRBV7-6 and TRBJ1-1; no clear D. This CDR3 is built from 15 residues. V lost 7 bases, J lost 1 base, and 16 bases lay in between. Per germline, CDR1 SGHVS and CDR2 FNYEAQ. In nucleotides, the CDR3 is TGTGCCAGCACCCAAGAATGGCAGTCGAACACTGAAGCTTTCTTT. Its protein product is CASTQEWQSNTEAFF.

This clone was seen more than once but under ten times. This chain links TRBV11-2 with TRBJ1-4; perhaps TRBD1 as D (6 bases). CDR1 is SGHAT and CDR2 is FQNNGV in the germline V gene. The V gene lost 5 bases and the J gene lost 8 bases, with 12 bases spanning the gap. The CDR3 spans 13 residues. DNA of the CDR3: TGTGCCAGCAGCCCGGGGGGGGGCGAAAAACTGTTTTTT. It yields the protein CASSPGGGEKLFF.

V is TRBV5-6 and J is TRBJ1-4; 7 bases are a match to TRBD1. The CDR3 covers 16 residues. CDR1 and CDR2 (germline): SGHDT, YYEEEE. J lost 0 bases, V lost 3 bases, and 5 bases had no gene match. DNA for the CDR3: TGTGCCAGCAGCTGGGGACAGCCCTCAACTAATGAAAAACTGTTTTTT. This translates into CASSWGQPSTNEKLFF.

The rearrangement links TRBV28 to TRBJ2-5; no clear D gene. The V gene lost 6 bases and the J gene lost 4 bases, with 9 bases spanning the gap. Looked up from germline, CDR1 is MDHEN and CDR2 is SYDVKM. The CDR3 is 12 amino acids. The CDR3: CASRSCGETQYF. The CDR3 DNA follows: TGTGCCAGCAGGAGTTGCGGAGAGACCCAGTACTTC.

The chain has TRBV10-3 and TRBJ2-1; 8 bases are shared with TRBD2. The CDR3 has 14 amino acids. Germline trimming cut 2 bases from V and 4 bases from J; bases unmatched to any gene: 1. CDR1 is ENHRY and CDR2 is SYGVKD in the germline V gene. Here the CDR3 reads CAISEGLAYNEQFF. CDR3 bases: TGTGCCATCAGTGAGGGACTAGCTTACAATGAGCAGTTCTTC.

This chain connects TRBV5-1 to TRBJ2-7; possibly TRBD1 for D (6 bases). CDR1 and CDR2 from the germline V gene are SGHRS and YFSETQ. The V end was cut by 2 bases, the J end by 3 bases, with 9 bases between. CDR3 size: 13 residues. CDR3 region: CASSLTGLYEQYF. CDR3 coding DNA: TGCGCCAGCAGCTTAACAGGGCTCTACGAGCAGTACTTC.

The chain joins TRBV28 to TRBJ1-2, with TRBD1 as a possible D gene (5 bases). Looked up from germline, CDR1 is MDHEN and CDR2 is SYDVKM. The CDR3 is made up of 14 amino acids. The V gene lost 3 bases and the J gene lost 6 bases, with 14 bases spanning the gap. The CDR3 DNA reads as TGTGCCAGCAGTTTCCCCCCCCAGGGAAATGGCTACACCTTC. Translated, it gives CASSFPPQGNGYTF.

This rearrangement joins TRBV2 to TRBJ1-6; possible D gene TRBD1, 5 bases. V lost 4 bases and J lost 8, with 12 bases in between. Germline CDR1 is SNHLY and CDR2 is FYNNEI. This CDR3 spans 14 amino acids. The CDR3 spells CASSGQTRDSPLHF. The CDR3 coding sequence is TGTGCCAGCAGTGGACAGACTAGGGATTCACCCCTCCACTTT.

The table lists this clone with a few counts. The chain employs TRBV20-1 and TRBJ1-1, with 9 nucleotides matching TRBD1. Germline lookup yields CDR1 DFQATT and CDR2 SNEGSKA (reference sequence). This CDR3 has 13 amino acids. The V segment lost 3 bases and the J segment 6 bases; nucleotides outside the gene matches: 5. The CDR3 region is CSASGDRAAEAFF. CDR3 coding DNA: TGCAGTGCTAGTGGGGACAGGGCCGCTGAAGCTTTCTTT.

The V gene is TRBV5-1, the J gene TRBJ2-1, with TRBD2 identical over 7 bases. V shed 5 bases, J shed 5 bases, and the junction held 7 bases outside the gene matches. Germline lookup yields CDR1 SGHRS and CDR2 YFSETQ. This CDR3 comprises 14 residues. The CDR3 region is CASRAGTTNNEQFF. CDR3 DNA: TGCGCCAGCAGGGCCGGGACTACAAACAATGAGCAGTTCTTC. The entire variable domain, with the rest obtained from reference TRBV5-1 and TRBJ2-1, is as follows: KAGVTQTPRYLIKTRGQQVTLSCSPISGHRSVSWYQQTPGQGLQFLFEYFSETQRNKGNFPGRFSGRQFSNSRSEMNVSTLELGDSALYLCASRAGTTNNEQFFGPGTRLTVL.

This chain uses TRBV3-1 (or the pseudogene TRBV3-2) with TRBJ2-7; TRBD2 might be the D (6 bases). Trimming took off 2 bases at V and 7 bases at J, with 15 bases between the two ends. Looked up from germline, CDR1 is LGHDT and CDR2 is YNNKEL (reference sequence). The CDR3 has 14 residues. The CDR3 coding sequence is TGTGCCAGCAGCCAACGGCGGGGAATTGGTGAGCAGTACTTC. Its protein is CASSQRRGIGEQYF.

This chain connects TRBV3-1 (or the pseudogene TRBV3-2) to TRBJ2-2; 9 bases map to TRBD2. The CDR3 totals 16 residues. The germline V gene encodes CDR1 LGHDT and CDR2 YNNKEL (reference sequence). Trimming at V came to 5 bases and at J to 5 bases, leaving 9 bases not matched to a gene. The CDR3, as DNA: TGTGCCAGCAGCGGTAGCGGGGGTCCCGGGACCGGGGAGCTGTTTTTT. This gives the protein CASSGSGGPGTGELFF.

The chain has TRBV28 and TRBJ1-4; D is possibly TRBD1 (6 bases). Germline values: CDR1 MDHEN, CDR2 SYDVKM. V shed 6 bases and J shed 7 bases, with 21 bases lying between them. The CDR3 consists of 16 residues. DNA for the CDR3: TGTGCCAGCAGCCAAGGGGGAGTCGGGCTTGGTGAAAAACTGTTTTTT. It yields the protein CASSQGGVGLGEKLFF.